A single sample gave rise to the 10 T cell receptor beta chains below, sequenced in a study of T cell responses to AZD1222 COVID-19 vaccine. Sequencing was performed with immunoSEQ multiplex PCR; in TCRdb, only in-frame clones are kept and a portion is missing. The sample yields 90,000 to 100,000 clones, around 89% seen once. Source: peripheral blood, taken on day 0 of AZD1222 vaccination. The receptors were gathered from an adult in good health.

The V call is TRBV12-3 or TRBV12-4, the J call TRBJ1-5, with D unresolved. The CDR3 extends over 13 amino acids. Trimming stripped 3 bases from V and 5 bases from J, with 8 bases between. The CDR3 nucleotides are TGTGCCAGCAGTTTGTCAGGTTATCAGCCCCAGCATTTT. Its translation is CASSLSGYQPQHF.

The chain has TRBV5-1 and TRBJ2-7; D is unresolved. Germline V lookup: CDR1 SGHRS, CDR2 YFSETQ. With 6 bases removed from V and 0 bases from J, the gap between germline ends came to 10 bases. There are 13 residues in the CDR3. For the CDR3, the DNA is TGCGCCAGCAATCCCGGTTACTCCTACGAGCAGTACTTC. Translated: CASNPGYSYEQYF.

J is TRBJ2-3 and V is TRBV5-6, with 10 nucleotides matching TRBD2. V was clipped by 3 bases and J by 5 bases; unmatched bases: 6. CDR1 is SGHDT, CDR2 YYEEEE, per germline. The CDR3 has 15 amino acids. CDR3 amino acids: CASSSAGGPGDTQYF. CDR3 nucleotides: TGTGCCAGCAGCTCAGCGGGGGGGCCTGGAGATACGCAGTATTTT. Full variable domain (remainder filled in from reference TRBV5-6 and TRBJ2-3): DAGVTQSPTHLIKTRGQQVTLRCSPKSGHDTVSWYQQALGQGPQFIFQYYEEEERQRGNFPDRFSGHQFPNYSSELNVNALLLGDSALYLCASSSAGGPGDTQYFGPGTRLTVL.

J is TRBJ1-5 and V is TRBV5-6, with unresolved D. Germline V gives CDR1 SGHDT, CDR2 YYEEEE. This CDR3 is built from 14 residues. The ends were cut back, 3 bases at V and 1 base at J, with 8 bases in the middle. The CDR3, as DNA: TGTGCCAGCAGCTACGGGCGAAGCAATCAGCCCCAGCATTTT. It codes for CASSYGRSNQPQHF.

This chain joins TRBV7-9 and TRBJ2-1; D is unresolved. The ends were cut back, 4 bases at V and 5 bases at J, with 3 bases in the middle. The CDR3 runs to 11 residues. The germline CDR1 and CDR2 sequences are SEHNR and FQNEAQ (reference sequence). CDR3 region: CASSSDNEQFF. The CDR3 nucleotides read TGTGCCAGCAGCTCAGACAATGAGCAGTTCTTC.

The chain recombines TRBV6-2 or TRBV6-3 with TRBJ1-2; 7 bases are shared with TRBD1. The CDR3 is 15 residues long. Germline V gene data show CDR1 as MNHEY and CDR2 as SVGEGT. With V trimmed by 6 bases and J by 0 bases, 7 bases remained unmatched. The CDR3 sequence: CASSGAGTANYGYTF. CDR3 nucleotide sequence: TGTGCCAGCAGCGGGGCCGGGACAGCTAACTATGGCTACACCTTC.

V and J are TRBV3-1 (or the pseudogene TRBV3-2) and TRBJ2-7; 7 bases map to TRBD2. The germline gives CDR1 LGHDT, CDR2 YNNKEL (reference sequence). The V gene end was trimmed by 2 bases and the J gene end by 1 base; junction bases not matched to a gene: 5. The CDR3 spans 15 residues. The CDR3 reads CASSQSGGLSYEQYF. The CDR3 nucleotides are TGTGCCAGCAGCCAATCGGGAGGACTATCCTACGAGCAGTACTTC.

The chain joins TRBV28 to TRBJ1-1; D ambiguous. In germline, CDR1 is MDHEN, CDR2 SYDVKM. The length of the CDR3 is 14 residues. V was pared by 7 bases and J by 5 bases, with 17 bases between. CDR3 residues: CASNSRAVGTEAFF. CDR3 sequence (DNA): TGTGCCAGCAATTCTCGGGCGGTTGGGACTGAAGCTTTCTTT. Full variable domain (remainder filled in from reference TRBV28 and TRBJ1-1): DVKVTQSSRYLVKRTGEKVFLECVQDMDHENMFWYRQDPGLGLRLIYFSYDVKMKEKGDIPEGYSVSREKKERFSLILESASTNQTSMYLCASNSRAVGTEAFFGQGTRLTVV.

V usage is TRBV15 and J usage is TRBJ1-5, with D hard to call. Germline assignment: CDR1 LNHNV and CDR2 YYDKDF (reference sequence). V shed 4 bases and J shed 8 bases, with 15 bases lying between them. The CDR3 is 14 residues long. This CDR3 reads CATSTKDPGEPQHF. CDR3 coding DNA: TGTGCCACCAGCACAAAAGACCCTGGAGAGCCCCAGCATTTT.

The chain joins TRBV10-3 to TRBJ1-3; TRBD1 agrees at 7 bases. V gave up 2 bases and J gave up 0 bases; unmatched junction bases: 4. Per the germline V gene, CDR1 is ENHRY and CDR2 is SYGVKD. The CDR3 is made up of 16 amino acids. CDR3 DNA sequence: TGTGCCATCAGTGAGGACAGGGCTAACTCTGGAAACACCATATATTTT. Translating it yields CAISEDRANSGNTIYF.